A single sample gave rise to the 13 T cell receptor beta chains below, sequenced in a study of beta chain features in type 1 diabetes. Points from the study as a whole: In every one of the four CD4+ subsets, TCRB CDR3s were moderately but significantly shorter in Type 1 diabetes patients.

The authors reverse transcribed all of the isolated RNA, so sequencing captured expressed TCRB transcripts. TCRdb's table, derived via immunoSEQ multiplex PCR, lists solely in-frame clones and lacks some. The sample shows more than 95,000 clones, over 25% of them seen only once. What these receptors recognize is not known. Sample: central memory CD4+ T cells from blood. These receptors all stem from a woman in her late teens or twenties with type 1 diabetes.

This chain connects TRBV7-9 to TRBJ1-2, with 7 bases aligning to TRBD1. Germline CDR1 SEHNR, CDR2 FQNEAQ (reference sequence). V trimming: 2 bases; J trimming: 2 bases; junction bases outside the gene matches: 2. The length of the CDR3 is 14 residues. For the CDR3, the DNA is TGTGCCAGCAGCTTAACAGGGGTGAACTATGGCTACACCTTC. Amino acids: CASSLTGVNYGYTF.

For the CDR3, the DNA is TGTGCCAGCAGGGGACTGAGCGAGCAGTTCTTC. This gives the protein CASRGLSEQFF. The chain couples TRBV27 to TRBJ2-1, with a tentative D call TRBD2 (6 bases). The CDR3 has 11 residues. From germline, CDR1 is MNHEY and CDR2 SMNVEV (reference sequence). Deletions cut 6 bases from V and 10 bases from J, with 10 bases between.

V and J are TRBV9 and TRBJ2-1; D might be TRBD2 (6 bases). V dropped 0 bases and J dropped 3 bases, with 7 bases sitting between them. The V gene's germline CDR1 is SGDLS and CDR2 YYNGEE. This CDR3 has 14 residues. CDR3 sequence (DNA): TGTGCCAGCAGCGTAGCGGGGGTCTACAATGAGCAGTTCTTC. Protein sequence: CASSVAGVYNEQFF.

The chain carries TRBV19 and TRBJ2-1; 8 positions agree with TRBD2. V gave up 7 bases and J gave up 10 bases; unmatched junction bases: 9. Germline assignment: CDR1 LNHDA and CDR2 SQIVND (reference sequence). CDR3 length equals 13 residues. The chain's CDR3 is CASTHSGAGEQFF. The DNA for the CDR3 is TGTGCCAGTACTCATAGCGGGGCAGGGGAGCAGTTCTTC.

This chain joins TRBV7-3 and TRBJ2-5; D may be TRBD1 (5 bases). Germline V lookup: CDR1 SGHTA, CDR2 FQGTGA. V lost 2 bases and J 1 base, leaving 5 bases between the germline ends. The CDR3 has 13 residues. Here the CDR3 reads CASSLDSQETQYF. The CDR3 DNA sequence: TGTGCCAGCAGCTTAGACAGCCAAGAGACCCAGTACTTC.

This clone was observed a few times. The J gene is TRBJ1-2, the V gene TRBV9; 8 bases are shared with TRBD1. The CDR3 has 13 residues. CDR1 is SGDLS and CDR2 is YYNGEE in the germline V gene. The J segment lost 6 bases and the V segment lost 2 bases, leaving 3 bases of the junction unmatched. CDR3 amino acids: CASSVTGDDGYTF. Here the CDR3 DNA reads TGTGCCAGCAGCGTGACAGGGGATGATGGCTACACCTTC.

Many counts were recorded for this clone. The J gene is TRBJ2-1, the V gene TRBV19, with D perhaps matching TRBD1 (6 bases). Germline assignment: CDR1 LNHDA and CDR2 SQIVND (reference sequence). This CDR3 is 16 amino acids long. V shed 2 bases and J shed 8 bases, with 19 bases lying between them. The DNA for the CDR3 is TGTGCCAGTAGTATAAGAGGGGCAGGGGCCGGGTATGAGCAGTTCTTC. As protein: CASSIRGAGAGYEQFF.

The chain carries TRBV5-4 and TRBJ1-1, with a tentative D call TRBD1 (6 bases). Germline CDR1 is SGHNT and CDR2 is YYREEE (reference sequence). The CDR3 length is 15 residues. V lost 6 bases, J lost 0 bases, and 15 bases lay in between. The CDR3 spells CASTVTGRMNTEAFF. As DNA, the CDR3 is TGTGCCAGCACCGTTACAGGGAGAATGAACACTGAAGCTTTCTTT.

CDR3 bases: TGTGCCAGCAGCCAATCTAACTACTTAGGCAAAAACATTCAGTACTTC. It is translated as CASSQSNYLGKNIQYF. The chain uses TRBV14 and TRBJ2-4; D is undetermined. V gave up 2 bases and J gave up 3 bases, with 14 bases separating them. Germline CDR1 SGHDN, CDR2 FVKESK. The CDR3 consists of 16 residues.

The genes are TRBV2 and TRBJ2-3, with 8 bases matching TRBD2. Per the germline V gene, CDR1 is SNHLY and CDR2 is FYNNEI. The J segment lost 3 bases and the V segment lost 8 bases, leaving 7 bases of the junction unmatched. The CDR3 has 14 amino acids. CDR3 sequence: CASCWTSSTDTQYF. In nucleotides, the CDR3 is TGTGCCAGCTGCTGGACTAGCTCTACAGATACGCAGTATTTT.

Only a few counts were recorded for this clone. J is TRBJ1-1 and V is TRBV5-4; D might be TRBD1 (6 bases). This CDR3 spans 14 amino acids. CDR1 SGHNT and CDR2 YYREEE come from the germline V gene (reference sequence). Deletions cut 0 bases from V and 6 bases from J, with 12 bases between. CDR3 region: CASSLEQGRPEAFF. The CDR3 coding sequence is TGTGCCAGCAGCTTGGAACAGGGTAGACCTGAAGCTTTCTTT.

CDR3 bases: TGTGCCAGCAGCGACGGGACTAGCGGCTACAATGAGCAGTTCTTC. This codes for CASSDGTSGYNEQFF. The genes are TRBV7-2 and TRBJ2-1, with 11 nucleotides matching TRBD2. Germline V gene lookup returns CDR1 SGHTA and CDR2 FQGNSA. The trim removed 5 bases at V and 3 bases at J, leaving 3 bases unmatched. The CDR3 spans 15 residues.

This chain connects TRBV7-8 to TRBJ1-1; TRBD1 agrees at 9 bases. Germline V gene sequence: CDR1 SGHVS, CDR2 FQNEAQ. Trimming removed 7 bases from V and 5 bases from J; junction bases left unmatched: 8. This CDR3 contains 14 residues. The CDR3, as DNA: TGTGCCAGCAACCGGGGACAGGGTGGAACTGAAGCTTTCTTT. Translating it yields CASNRGQGGTEAFF.